This T cell receptor beta chain appears in the sequencing data of a study of CD8+ T cells in alopecia areata listed by TCRdb under 2018. Concerning the study at large: Treated patients were enrolled in an open-label pilot trial of oral tofacitinib at 5 to 10 mg twice daily for moderate-to-severe alopecia areata. TCRbeta CDR3 regions were amplified by immunoSEQ multiplex PCR with 35 Vbeta forward and 13 Jbeta reverse primers. Scalp tissue and sorted CD4+ and CD8+ peripheral blood T cells from patchy and totalis/universalis alopecia areata patients and from healthy controls were covered by human TCRbeta sequencing. Patients stayed on tofacitinib for 6 to 18 months and then had 6 months of follow-up off drug so that delayed response and recurrence could be assessed. RNA was extracted with the PAXgene miRNA kit for fixed scalp, the miRNeasy kit for PBMCs, and the RNeasy kit for mouse skin. Biopsies were taken from tofacitinib-treated patients at baseline and again at 4 and 24 weeks into treatment, and several of those patients also had a later scalp biopsy. In both human patients and the C3H/HeJ mouse model, the study applied high-throughput TCRbeta sequencing to look at T cell clonal expansion in alopecia areata. Clonality in the scalp was compared among normal scalp (n=4), patchy alopecia areata scalp (n=8), and alopecia totalis/universalis scalp (n=8). In treated patients, disease severity was measured using the SALT score, which gives the percentage of scalp surface area affected. What the study reported, not specific to this receptor: Shared TCR sequences between patients were less evident than in mice, which may be partly attributable to HLA diversity in the patient population. The treated cohort was small, with a single nonresponder, so links between baseline CD8+ expansion and response need larger studies. Higher clonality and more expanded CD8+ clones were observed in lesional scalp than in normal scalp, particularly in alopecia totalis/universalis, a finding suggestive of antigenic drive. Tofacitinib significantly decreased scalp clonality and the number of expanded CD8+ clones among the top 100 scalp clones. Unlike mouse skin, which is dominated by gammadelta T cells, normal human skin has resident alphabeta T cells that are also sequenced, and this complicates analysis of the scalp TCR repertoire. During tofacitinib treatment, many expanded lesional clones remained in scalp and blood, and this persistence may partly explain relapse after treatment is stopped.

Library preparation used the immunoSEQ multiplex PCR assay. RNA was extracted from all samples and reverse transcribed into cDNA, which served as template for TCR sequencing. First-strand cDNA was synthesized using SuperScript III with a 2:1 mix of oligo-dT and random hexamers. A synthetic immune receptor repertoire was used to gauge amplification bias, and whatever bias remained was removed computationally. On the authors' methods: After raw reads were preprocessed to remove errors, the CDR3 was defined following IMGT conventions as running from the conserved cysteine to phenylalanine. To get clonality, Shannon entropy was normalized by log2 of the number of productive unique TCRs and the result was subtracted from 1. Whether each scalp clone was CD4 or CD8 was inferred by checking scalp TCRbeta sequences against the CD4 and CD8 repertoires from sorted blood. This immuneACCESS table, as held by TCRdb, lists in-frame sequences with V and J called but not all clones. Of the missing ones, under half trace to an unresolved V gene in checked studies; the others have no known cause. D and trimming come from the DNA, and the V and J calls and clone size come from that table. Present in this sample are about 180,000 clones, 40% to 65% of which were seen just once. 11% of the sample belongs to the ten largest clones.

On this clone itself: What antigen it recognizes has not been identified. No base quality information exists; no much larger clone differs at one position.

The time point label for this specimen denotes: 20 to 30 weeks on oral tofacitinib. Interpreted using the paper, the treatment or condition label stands for: oral pan-JAK inhibitor, 5-10 mg twice daily. Peripheral blood and lesional scalp punch biopsies were obtained from patients with alopecia areata. PBMCs were isolated by density centrifugation and stained for CD3, CD4 and CD8, and CD4+ and CD8+ T cells were sorted on a FACSAria. There are 15 amino acids in the CDR3, from cysteine to phenylalanine inclusive. The only DNA kept is the CDR3, 45 bases in frame from the first base. The trim is 3 bases for V and 6 bases for J, with a gap of 21 bases between the germline ends. Via the germline V gene (reference sequence), CDR1 is GTSNPN and CDR2 SVGIG.

The receptor's source is a human donor with alopecia areata. The sequenced sample was CD8+ T cells sorted from blood, obtained at week 24, from a patient treated with tofacitinib. The chain is assembled from TRBV30 and TRBJ2-7; TRBD1 is a possible D gene, resting on 6 matching bases. The nucleotide sequence reads TGTGCCTGGAGCTCTGGCACAGGGTTTTCTCGCGAGCAGTACTTC. The translation is CAWSSGTGFSREQYF.